This T cell receptor (beta chain) comes out of a study of identical twins. The study's findings and limits: Sequences that were beta out-of-frame showed weaker excess twin sharing. Models, which agreed with sharing between unrelated individuals, nonetheless underestimated the out-of-frame TCR alpha sharing seen in monozygotic twins.

This clonotype was counted only a few times. Its matching antigen is unknown. Trimming cost V 4 bases and J 7 bases; bases outside gene matches: 9. CDR3 length: 16 residues. Germline V gene lookup returns CDR1 SGHDT and CDR2 YYEEEE. One entry per CDR3 protein results from TCRdb running MiXCR on the 5' RACE reads. The repertoire holds roughly 1,500,000 distinct CDR3 sequences, with 32% as singletons. V gene TRBV5-6 combines with J gene TRBJ2-1, with 12 positions matching TRBD2. The sample was cord blood. This clonotype was obtained from a newborn girl in good health. The CDR3 DNA is TGTGCCAGCAGCCCTACCACTAGCGGGAGGACTAATGAGCAGTTCTTC. Residues: CASSPTTSGRTNEQFF.